A single sample gave rise to the 3 T cell receptor beta chains below, sequenced in a study of cytomegalovirus exposure and HLA in healthy donors. The study ran its PCR with 60 Vbeta and 13 Jbeta primers. Profiled with immunoSEQ multiplex PCR; TCRdb holds only in-frame clones, not every one. The profile covers about 170,000 clones, with roughly 71% appearing a single time and 3% taken by the ten largest. Sequenced material: PBMCs. The receptors come from a woman between 45 and 65 years old in good health and CMV-seropositive.

This rearrangement joins TRBV5-1 to TRBJ1-2, with D possibly matching TRBD1 (6 bases). Germline V lookup: CDR1 SGHRS, CDR2 YFSETQ. Trimming removed 1 base at V and 6 bases at J, with 13 bases between. This CDR3 is built from 14 residues. CDR3 coding DNA: TGCGCCAGCAGCTTGAACAGGGAGTCGGATGGCTACACCTTC. The encoded protein is CASSLNRESDGYTF. The entire variable domain, with the rest obtained from reference TRBV5-1 and TRBJ1-2, is as follows: KAGVTQTPRYLIKTRGQQVTLSCSPISGHRSVSWYQQTPGQGLQFLFEYFSETQRNKGNFPGRFSGRQFSNSRSEMNVSTLELGDSALYLCASSLNRESDGYTFGSGTRLTVV.

This chain joins TRBV7-8 and TRBJ1-1, with D uncertain. This CDR3 region has 12 residues. V lost 1 base, J lost 10 bases, and 10 bases lay in between. Germline CDR1 SGHVS, CDR2 FQNEAQ. CDR3 residues: CASSLGGLGAFF. DNA for the CDR3: TGTGCCAGCAGCTTAGGAGGGCTGGGAGCTTTCTTT.

This clone has just one count. This sequence joins TRBV10-3 and TRBJ2-1; 14 nucleotides align to TRBD2. The germline CDR1 and CDR2 sequences are ENHRY and SYGVKD. V lost 3 bases and J lost 5; bases outside the gene matches: 15. The CDR3 length is 20 residues. DNA for the CDR3: TGTGCCATCAGTGAAAGATTGACTAGCGGGGGGGCGATTAGAGACAATGAGCAGTTCTTC. Its protein is CAISERLTSGGAIRDNEQFF.